The clone carrying this TCR beta chain was observed a few times. Patients from Seattle were sampled longitudinally, starting during active infection. CDR3 length: 14 residues. CDR1 and CDR2 from the germline V gene are SGHTA and FQGNSA. V was shortened by 3 bases and J by 2 bases, with 10 bases between the two germline ends. As originally analysed: Reference gene primer amplification gave nucleated cell count estimates. Sequencing was performed with immunoSEQ multiplex PCR; in TCRdb, only in-frame clones are kept and a portion is missing. That table is the source of V, J and clone size, and D and trimming were worked out from the DNA. In the table there are 200,000 to 300,000 clones, around 88% of which are singletons. The sample comes from a study of blood T cell repertoires in COVID-19. Background on the study: Some COVID-19 samples were acute and others convalescent; all came from the United States, Italy and Spain. In each case, the material was cDNA or gDNA derived from T cells, B-cell-depleted T cells, or PBMCs.

Specimen: peripheral blood. This sequence joins TRBV7-2 and TRBJ1-1; perhaps TRBD1 as D (5 bases). This receptor was obtained from a woman aged 25 to 39 with COVID-19, enrolled during active disease. CDR3 bases: TGTGCCAGCAGCTTTACAGGTTTTAACACTGAAGCTTTCTTT. Amino acid sequence: CASSFTGFNTEAFF.